This entry lists 5 T cell receptor beta chains sequenced from one sample in a study of control samples from healthy donors and cancer patients. Libraries were prepared by immunoSEQ multiplex PCR; TCRdb keeps only in-frame clonotypes and omits some of them. The table records more than 65,000 clones, over 85% of them present only once. Sequenced material: PBMCs. Receptors originate from an older woman with head and neck cancer.

The chain recombines TRBV7-8 with TRBJ2-1; D is unclear. The CDR3 runs to 13 residues. V lost 5 bases and J lost 5, with 10 bases in between. From germline, CDR1 is SGHVS and CDR2 FQNEAQ. The CDR3 bases are TGTGCCAGCAGCCAGGACGCAAACAATGAGCAGTTCTTC. Protein product: CASSQDANNEQFF.

The chain couples TRBV9 to TRBJ2-2; 13 bases match TRBD2. In germline, CDR1 is SGDLS, CDR2 YYNGEE. The CDR3 has 16 amino acids. V lost 0 bases to trimming and J lost 5 bases; unmatched junction nucleotides: 1. In nucleotides, the CDR3 is TGTGCCAGCAGCGTAGGGACTAGCGGGAGTACCGGGGAGCTGTTTTTT. Its protein is CASSVGTSGSTGELFF.

CDR3 in amino acids: CASSQEGLMNTEAFF. The CDR3 DNA reads as TGTGCCAGCAGCCAAGAAGGTCTTATGAACACTGAAGCTTTCTTT. The gene calls are TRBV4-2 and TRBJ1-1, with no clear D. V dropped 0 bases and J dropped 0 bases, with 8 bases sitting between them. Germline lookup yields CDR1 LGHNA and CDR2 YNFKEQ. The CDR3 spans 15 residues.

The chain links TRBV3-1 (or the pseudogene TRBV3-2) to TRBJ2-3; 9 bases align to TRBD1. This CDR3 region has 15 residues. The germline CDR1 and CDR2 sequences are LGHDT and YNNKEL (reference sequence). J gave up 1 base and V 5 bases, and 4 bases lay outside the gene matches. The CDR3 bases are TGTGCCAGCAGCGCCCGGGACAGGGGCACAGATACGCAGTATTTT. It yields the protein CASSARDRGTDTQYF.

The chain uses TRBV15 and TRBJ1-5; TRBD1 might be the D (6 bases). This CDR3 is built from 18 residues. Germline CDR1 LNHNV, CDR2 YYDKDF (reference sequence). V lost 0 bases and J lost 1, with 16 bases in between. CDR3 protein: CATSREFWAGASNQPQHF. The CDR3 region has the DNA TGTGCCACCAGCAGAGAATTCTGGGCAGGGGCCAGCAATCAGCCCCAGCATTTT.